One and the same sample provided the 23 T cell receptor beta chains below, sequenced in a study of Ad26.COV2.S vaccination and SARS-CoV-2 variants. Treatment in this sample: 15 to 20 received Ad26.COV2.S at low or high dose, single or two shots; roughly five received placebo; per-sample allocation not given. The samples date from day 63 after the first vaccine or placebo injection. Method: immunoSEQ multiplex PCR; TCRdb's copy keeps in-frame clones and lacks some. The table records roughly 380,000 clones, approximately 84% of them present only once. Sequences were derived from peripheral blood, sampled in a trial of Ad26.COV2.S vaccine versus placebo. These receptors all come from a person between 18 and 60 years old who received the Ad26.COV2.S COVID-19 vaccine or a placebo.

V and J are TRBV3-1 (or the pseudogene TRBV3-2) and TRBJ2-5; unclear D gene. Looked up from germline, CDR1 is LGHDT and CDR2 is YNNKEL (reference sequence). Trimming stripped 6 bases from V and 3 bases from J, with 8 bases between. This CDR3 is 12 amino acids long. CDR3 bases: TGTGCCAGCAGACAAACGGAAGAGACCCAGTACTTC. Protein product: CASRQTEETQYF.

This chain connects TRBV11-2 to TRBJ2-2, with 8 bases lining up with TRBD1. V gave up 0 bases and J gave up 5 bases; unmatched junction bases: 11. CDR3 length equals 18 residues. Germline V CDR1 and CDR2: SGHAT, FQNNGV. CDR3 residues: CASSLDPTRQGRTGELFF. The DNA for the CDR3 is TGTGCCAGCAGCTTAGATCCGACCAGACAGGGGCGGACCGGGGAGCTGTTTTTT.

This chain joins TRBV19 and TRBJ2-5; TRBD2 aligns across 10 bases. V lost 2 bases to trimming and J lost 4 bases; unmatched junction nucleotides: 7. Looked up from germline, CDR1 is LNHDA and CDR2 is SQIVND (reference sequence). The CDR3 totals 16 residues. CDR3 nucleotide sequence: TGTGCCAGTAGTATACAGGCTAGCGGGAGTCTAGAGACCCAGTACTTC. It translates to CASSIQASGSLETQYF.

The gene calls are TRBV15 and TRBJ1-1, with 7 bases that match TRBD1. The ends lost 5 bases at V and 6 bases at J; junction bases unmatched: 9. The CDR3 runs to 14 residues. CDR1 is LNHNV, CDR2 YYDKDF, per germline (reference sequence). CDR3: CATSGYTGVPEAFF. The CDR3 DNA is TGTGCCACCAGCGGGTATACAGGGGTCCCTGAAGCTTTCTTT.

V gene TRBV6-6 combines with J gene TRBJ1-3, with D tentatively TRBD1 (5 bases). The germline gives CDR1 MNHNY, CDR2 SVGAGI (reference sequence). V shed 5 bases and J shed 0 bases, with 20 bases lying between them. The CDR3 length is 18 residues. CDR3 in DNA: TGTGCCAGCAGTCCAAATCCCCTCAGGGAGAGCTCTGGAAACACCATATATTTT. It yields the protein CASSPNPLRESSGNTIYF.

In its sample, this clone was seen once. The V gene is TRBV4-3, the J gene TRBJ2-1; TRBD2 might be the D (6 bases). CDR3 length: 16 amino acids. Per the germline V gene, CDR1 is LGHNA and CDR2 is YSLEER. The V end was cut by 0 bases, the J end by 6 bases, with 15 bases between. The CDR3 region has the DNA TGCGCCAGCAGCCAAGATCGGCAGGAGGGAGGCAATGAGCAGTTCTTC. It specifies CASSQDRQEGGNEQFF.

This clone has more than one count but fewer than ten. CDR3 loop: CASRERDINQPQHF. CDR3 sequence (DNA): TGCGCCAGCAGAGAACGGGACATAAATCAGCCCCAGCATTTT. The genes are TRBV10-1 and TRBJ1-5, with D possibly being TRBD1 (6 bases). The V end lost 6 bases, the J end lost 4 bases, and 13 bases lay between the germline ends. This CDR3 region has 14 residues. Germline CDR1 reads WNHNN; CDR2 reads SYGVQD (reference sequence).

The CDR3 DNA reads as TGTGCCAGCGAGGGTGGTGGGACGAACACTGAAGCTTTCTTT. The encoded protein is CASEGGGTNTEAFF. This chain uses TRBV6-5 with TRBJ1-1, with D possibly being TRBD1 (5 bases). CDR1 is MNHEY and CDR2 is SVGAGI in the germline V gene. The CDR3 has 14 amino acids. V lost 8 bases to trimming and J lost 1 base, with 14 bases between them.

This clone came up once. The chain uses TRBV13 and TRBJ1-2, with 11 positions matching TRBD1. V was clipped by 0 bases and J by 6 bases; unmatched bases: 0. The CDR3 consists of 14 residues. Germline CDR1 and CDR2: PRHDT and FYEKMQ (reference sequence). CDR3 region: CASSLGDRGHGYTF. CDR3 coding DNA: TGTGCCAGCAGCTTAGGGGACAGGGGGCATGGCTACACCTTC.

J is TRBJ2-5 and V is TRBV5-1; D is perhaps TRBD2 (5 bases). Germline lookup yields CDR1 SGHRS and CDR2 YFSETQ. The CDR3 sequence is 14 residues long. The V end was cut by 6 bases, the J end by 5 bases, with 17 bases between. The CDR3, as DNA: TGCGCCAGCAACGATAGAACTAGGAGTGAGACCCAGTACTTC. It encodes CASNDRTRSETQYF. Combining the CDR3 with reference TRBV5-1 and TRBJ2-5 gives the whole variable domain KAGVTQTPRYLIKTRGQQVTLSCSPISGHRSVSWYQQTPGQGLQFLFEYFSETQRNKGNFPGRFSGRQFSNSRSEMNVSTLELGDSALYLCASNDRTRSETQYFGPGTRLLVL.

The chain is built from TRBV6-5 and TRBJ2-3, with D perhaps TRBD2 (5 bases). This CDR3 is 13 amino acids long. Germline CDR1 and CDR2: MNHEY and SVGAGI. The V end was cut by 6 bases, the J end by 4 bases, with 11 bases between. The CDR3 reads CASRGSWADTQYF. CDR3 nucleotides: TGTGCCAGCAGGGGGAGCTGGGCAGATACGCAGTATTTT.

This rearrangement joins TRBV28 to TRBJ2-1; D tentatively fits TRBD1 or TRBD2 (5 bases each). The CDR3 consists of 10 residues. Per germline, CDR1 MDHEN and CDR2 SYDVKM. The ends were cut back, 8 bases at V and 9 bases at J, with 8 bases in the middle. The CDR3 is CASVGTEQFF. Written as DNA, the CDR3 is TGTGCCAGCGTCGGGACTGAGCAGTTCTTC.

The V and J genes are TRBV27 and TRBJ2-2; TRBD2 matches 12 bases. CDR1 is MNHEY, CDR2 SMNVEV, per germline (reference sequence). V dropped 4 bases and J dropped 5; count of bases not matched to a gene: 8. The CDR3 is 17 residues long. CDR3 protein: CASSWGLAGTGTGELFF. The DNA of the CDR3 is TGTGCCAGCAGTTGGGGACTAGCGGGCACGGGGACCGGGGAGCTGTTTTTT.

Note on this clone: This sample also contains other DNA sequences that code for the same CDR3. This chain links TRBV6-5 with TRBJ2-7, with D maybe TRBD2 (5 bases). This CDR3 region has 14 residues. Germline V CDR1 and CDR2: MNHEY, SVGAGI. V was clipped by 2 bases and J by 1 base, with 9 bases between them. The CDR3 loop is CASSYDRGSYEQYF. The CDR3 DNA sequence: TGTGCCAGCAGTTACGATCGGGGATCCTACGAGCAGTACTTC.

The rearrangement uses TRBV9 and TRBJ2-3; no clear D gene. Trimming removed 0 bases from V and 3 bases from J, with 5 bases in between. The CDR3 covers 13 residues. From germline, CDR1 is SGDLS and CDR2 YYNGEE. For the CDR3, the DNA is TGTGCCAGCAGCGTAGCTCCTACAGATACGCAGTATTTT. Translating it yields CASSVAPTDTQYF.

The chain uses TRBV2 and TRBJ2-1, with 10 bases aligning to TRBD2. Germline assignment: CDR1 SNHLY and CDR2 FYNNEI. CDR3 size: 14 residues. Trimming at V came to 6 bases and at J to 10 bases, leaving 9 bases not matched to a gene. The CDR3 region has the DNA TGTGCCAGCAGAGACCTAGCGGGGGTTAAGGAGCAGTTCTTC. Its protein product is CASRDLAGVKEQFF. Full variable domain (missing parts from reference TRBV2 and TRBJ2-1): EPEVTQTPSHQVTQMGQEVILRCVPISNHLYFYWYRQILGQKVEFLVSFYNNEISEKSEIFDDQFSVERPDGSNFTLKIRSTKLEDSAMYFCASRDLAGVKEQFFGPGTRLTVL.

The chain is built from TRBV5-1 and TRBJ1-5; possibly TRBD1 for D (6 bases). Germline lookup yields CDR1 SGHRS and CDR2 YFSETQ. V was trimmed by 10 bases and J by 0 bases, leaving 20 bases between them. This CDR3 spans 16 amino acids. This chain's CDR3 is CAEGGVTVNSNQPQHF. The CDR3, as DNA: TGCGCCGAGGGGGGCGTCACGGTCAATAGCAATCAGCCCCAGCATTTT. Full variable domain (remainder filled in from reference TRBV5-1 and TRBJ1-5): KAGVTQTPRYLIKTRGQQVTLSCSPISGHRSVSWYQQTPGQGLQFLFEYFSETQRNKGNFPGRFSGRQFSNSRSEMNVSTLELGDSALYLCAEGGVTVNSNQPQHFGDGTRLSIL.

This chain joins TRBV7-9 and TRBJ2-7; D possibly corresponds to TRBD1 (5 bases). Per the germline V gene, CDR1 is SEHNR and CDR2 is FQNEAQ (reference sequence). CDR3 length: 14 residues. V was trimmed by 5 bases and J by 0 bases, leaving 11 bases between them. CDR3 region: CASSPRDSSYEQYF. The CDR3 DNA follows: TGTGCCAGCAGCCCCCGTGACAGCTCCTACGAGCAGTACTTC.

This sequence joins TRBV28 and TRBJ2-3; D unresolved. Germline CDR1 and CDR2: MDHEN and SYDVKM. V shed 3 bases and J shed 6 bases, with 4 bases lying between them. The CDR3 has 11 residues. The chain's CDR3 is CASSLMDTQYF. The DNA of the CDR3 is TGTGCCAGCAGTTTGATGGATACGCAGTATTTT.

J is TRBJ1-1 and V is TRBV7-9, with D perhaps TRBD1 (6 bases). Germline loops: CDR1 SEHNR, CDR2 FQNEAQ (reference sequence). Deletions cut 5 bases from V and 7 bases from J, with 17 bases between. The CDR3 runs to 14 residues. CDR3 nucleotide sequence: TGTGCCAGCAGCGTTCCGTACAGGGATGGTGAAGCTTTCTTT. As protein: CASSVPYRDGEAFF.

V and J are TRBV7-9 and TRBJ1-5, with a weak D call TRBD1 (6 bases). V was pared by 1 base and J by 7 bases, with 14 bases between. Per germline, CDR1 SEHNR and CDR2 FQNEAQ (reference sequence). The CDR3 loop spans 15 amino acids. This CDR3 reads CASSLDSRGSQPQHF. The CDR3 nucleotides are TGTGCCAGCAGCTTAGATTCCAGGGGAAGCCAGCCCCAGCATTTT.

The rearrangement joins TRBV18 to TRBJ2-7; D assignment may be TRBD1 or TRBD2 (5 bases each). The CDR3 loop spans 16 amino acids. Germline V gene lookup returns CDR1 KGHSH and CDR2 LQKENI. V shed 5 bases and J shed 5 bases, with 22 bases lying between them. In nucleotides, the CDR3 is TGTGCCAGCTCATCGTTCCGGGACGCCATCCGGGACGAGCAGTACTTC. Translated: CASSSFRDAIRDEQYF.

The CDR3: CASSLVPGPGAYNEQFF. The CDR3 region has the DNA TGCGCCAGCAGCTTGGTTCCGGGCCCCGGCGCTTACAATGAGCAGTTCTTC. V and J are TRBV5-1 and TRBJ2-1; D is uncertain. V was trimmed by 0 bases and J by 4 bases, leaving 17 bases between them. CDR1 is SGHRS and CDR2 is YFSETQ in the germline V gene. The CDR3 spans 17 residues.